The 3 T cell receptor beta chains below all came from one sample that was sequenced in a study of Ad26.COV2.S vaccination and SARS-CoV-2 variants. Profiling relied on immunoSEQ multiplex PCR, and the TCRdb table lists in-frame clones only, not all of them. The sample lists roughly 700,000 clones; roughly nine tenths were seen once. Treatment: about 20 received Ad26.COV2.S at low or high dose, single or two shots; 5 received placebo; per-sample allocation not given. Collection of samples fell on day 63 after the first vaccine or placebo injection. The specimen was peripheral blood, collected in a trial of Ad26.COV2.S vaccine versus placebo. These receptors were obtained from a person between 18 and 65 years old who received the Ad26.COV2.S COVID-19 vaccine or a placebo.

V is TRBV25-1 and J is TRBJ1-6, with D tentatively TRBD1 (5 bases). V was pared by 6 bases and J by 5 bases, with 8 bases between. The CDR3 is 13 residues long. The germline CDR1 and CDR2 sequences are MGHDK and SYGVNS. The CDR3 bases are TGTGCCAGCAGGGGGCAGGATAATTCACCCCTCCACTTT. This sequence encodes CASRGQDNSPLHF.

The chain uses TRBV4-1 and TRBJ1-4; D is perhaps TRBD1 (6 bases). Germline V gene sequence: CDR1 MGHRA, CDR2 YSYEKL. Trimming took 7 bases from V and 0 from J, leaving 15 bases between them. This CDR3 has 16 residues. CDR3: CASTLGGVATNEKLFF. DNA of the CDR3: TGCGCCAGCACCCTGGGGGGCGTCGCAACTAATGAAAAACTGTTTTTT.

V is TRBV15 and J is TRBJ2-7; perhaps TRBD2 as D (5 bases). The CDR3 runs to 15 residues. The germline V gene encodes CDR1 LNHNV and CDR2 YYDKDF (reference sequence). V lost 1 base and J lost 0, with 10 bases in between. The CDR3 DNA follows: TGTGCCACCAGCAGAGGGGGAGTGAGCTCCTACGAGCAGTACTTC. Its protein product is CATSRGGVSSYEQYF.